This T cell receptor beta chain was identified during a study of CD8+ T cells in alopecia areata (dated by TCRdb to 2017 to 2018). The study in broad terms: Treated patients were enrolled in an open-label pilot trial of oral tofacitinib at 5 to 10 mg twice daily for moderate-to-severe alopecia areata. The RNA source kit depended on sample type: the PAXgene miRNA kit for fixed scalp, the miRNeasy kit for PBMCs, and the RNeasy kit for mouse skin. Patients received tofacitinib for 6 to 18 months and were then followed off drug for 6 months to check for delayed response and recurrence. On the human side, TCRbeta sequencing was run on scalp tissue and on sorted CD4+ and CD8+ peripheral blood T cells from healthy controls and from alopecia areata patients with either patchy or totalis/universalis disease. Clonality in the scalp was compared among normal scalp (n=4), patchy alopecia areata scalp (n=8), and alopecia totalis/universalis scalp (n=8). Patients on tofacitinib were biopsied at baseline and after 4 and 24 weeks of treatment, and several of the patients also had a later scalp biopsy. Amplification of TCRbeta CDR3 regions was done by immunoSEQ multiplex PCR using 35 Vbeta forward primers and 13 Jbeta reverse primers. The study used high-throughput TCRbeta sequencing to examine T cell clonal expansion in alopecia areata, in both the C3H/HeJ mouse model and human patients. The research as a whole found: Compared with normal scalp, lesional scalp had higher clonality and more expanded CD8+ clones, particularly in alopecia totalis/universalis, a pattern that suggests antigenic drive. Resident alphabeta T cells in normal human skin are also sequenced, complicating scalp TCR repertoire analysis, unlike mouse skin dominated by gammadelta T cells. Compared with mice, TCR sequences shared between patients were less clear, possibly partly because of HLA diversity across the patient population.

V drops 4 bases and J drops 6 bases, leaving 13 bases in between. CDR1 and CDR2, per the germline V gene (reference sequence), are SGHKS and YYEKEE. Taken from cysteine to phenylalanine, the CDR3 has 13 residues. Only the CDR3 DNA is retained, 39 bases long and in frame from the first base. Concerning this clone itself: The antigen it binds to is not known. No base quality information exists; no much larger clone differs at one position.

Peripheral blood and lesional scalp punch biopsies were obtained from patients with alopecia areata. PBMCs were isolated by density centrifugation and stained for CD3, CD4 and CD8, after which CD4+ and CD8+ T cells were sorted on a FACSAria. The library relied on the immunoSEQ multiplex PCR assay. To provide template for TCR sequencing, every sample had RNA extracted and reverse transcribed into cDNA. First-strand cDNA was synthesized with SuperScript III using a 2:1 mix of oligo-dT and random hexamers. A synthetic immune receptor repertoire was used to assess amplification bias, and residual bias was removed computationally. As for the original processing: Raw reads were preprocessed to remove errors, and CDR3 was defined according to IMGT conventions as the region from the conserved cysteine to phenylalanine. Clonality was computed as 1 minus the Shannon entropy, with the entropy normalized by log2 of the number of productive unique TCRs. Whether each scalp clone was CD4 or CD8 was inferred by checking scalp TCRbeta sequences against the CD4 and CD8 repertoires from sorted blood. The table comes from immuneACCESS by way of TCRdb, which keeps in-frame sequences with V and J called. Part of the clones is missing from these tables; in studies checked, under half for an unresolved V gene and the rest for unknown reasons. The DNA was the basis for D and trimming; V, J and clone size are from that table. Here the sample has 130,000 to 150,000 clones; more than 45% occur a single time. 6% to 7% of the sample comes from the top ten.

The chain couples TRBV5-5 to TRBJ1-2; TRBD1 is a possible D gene, resting on 5 matching bases. This clonotype was sampled from a human donor with alopecia areata. Sequencing was done on a sample of CD4+ T cells sorted from blood. The nucleotide sequence reads as follows: TGTGCCAGCAGCCCGACAGTTTGGGATGGCTACACCTTC. The encoded protein is CASSPTVWDGYTF.